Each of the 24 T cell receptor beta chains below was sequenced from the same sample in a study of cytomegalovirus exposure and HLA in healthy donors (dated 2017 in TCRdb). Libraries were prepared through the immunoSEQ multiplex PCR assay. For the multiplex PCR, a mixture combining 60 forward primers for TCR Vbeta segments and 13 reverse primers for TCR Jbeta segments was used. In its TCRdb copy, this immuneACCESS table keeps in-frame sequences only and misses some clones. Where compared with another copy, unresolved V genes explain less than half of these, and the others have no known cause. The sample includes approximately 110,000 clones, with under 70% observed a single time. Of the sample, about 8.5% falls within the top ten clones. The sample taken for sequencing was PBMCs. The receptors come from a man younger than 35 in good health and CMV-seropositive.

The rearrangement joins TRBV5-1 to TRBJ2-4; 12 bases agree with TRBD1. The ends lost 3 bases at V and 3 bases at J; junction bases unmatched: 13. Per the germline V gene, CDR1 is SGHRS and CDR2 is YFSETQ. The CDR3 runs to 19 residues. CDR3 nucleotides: TGCGCCAGCAGCTACTCGTCCGGGACAGGGGGCTCCGGCAAAAACATTCAGTACTTC. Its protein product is CASSYSSGTGGSGKNIQYF.

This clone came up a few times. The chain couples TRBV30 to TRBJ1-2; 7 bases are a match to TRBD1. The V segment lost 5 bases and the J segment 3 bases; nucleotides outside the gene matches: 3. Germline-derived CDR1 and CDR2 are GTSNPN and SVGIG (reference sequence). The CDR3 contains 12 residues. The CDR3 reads CAWGDSYYGYTF. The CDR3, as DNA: TGTGCCTGGGGGGACAGCTACTATGGCTACACCTTC.

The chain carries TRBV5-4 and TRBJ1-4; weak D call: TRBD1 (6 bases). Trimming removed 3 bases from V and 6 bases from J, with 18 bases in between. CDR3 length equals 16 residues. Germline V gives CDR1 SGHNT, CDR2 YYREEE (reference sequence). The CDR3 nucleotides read TGTGCCAGCAGCTGGGGAACGGGGGGCCTTGATGAAAAACTGTTTTTT. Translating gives CASSWGTGGLDEKLFF.

CDR3 region: CASSIEEGYEQYV. The CDR3 region has the DNA TGTGCCAGTAGTATAGAGGAGGGCTACGAGCAGTACGTC. The chain employs TRBV19 and TRBJ2-7; D may be TRBD2 (6 bases). The CDR3 runs to 13 residues. The germline V gene has CDR1 LNHDA and CDR2 SQIVND (reference sequence). V lost 0 bases and J lost 3, with 6 bases in between.

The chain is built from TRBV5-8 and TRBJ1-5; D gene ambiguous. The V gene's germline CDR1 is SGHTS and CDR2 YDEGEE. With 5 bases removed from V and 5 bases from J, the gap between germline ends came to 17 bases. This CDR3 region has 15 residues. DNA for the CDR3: TGTGCCAGCAGATCGGGGATATGGAACGATCAGCCCCAGCATTTT. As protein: CASRSGIWNDQPQHF.

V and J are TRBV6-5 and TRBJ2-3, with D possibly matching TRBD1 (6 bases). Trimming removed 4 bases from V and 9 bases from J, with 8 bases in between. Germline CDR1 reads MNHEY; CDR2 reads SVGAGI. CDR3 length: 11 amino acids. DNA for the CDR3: TGTGCCAGCAGTTCAGGGGCGACGCAGTATTTT. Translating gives CASSSGATQYF.

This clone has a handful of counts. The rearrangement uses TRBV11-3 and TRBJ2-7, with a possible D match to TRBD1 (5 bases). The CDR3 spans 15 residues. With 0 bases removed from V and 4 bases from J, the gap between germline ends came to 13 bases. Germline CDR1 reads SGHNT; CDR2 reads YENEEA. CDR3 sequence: CASSLEGRVGYEQYF. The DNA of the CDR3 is TGTGCCAGCAGCTTAGAGGGCAGGGTTGGATACGAGCAGTACTTC.

The CDR3 sequence is CASSFYSLNTEAFF. The CDR3, as DNA: TGTGCCAGCAGCTTTTATTCTCTGAACACTGAAGCTTTCTTT. V and J are TRBV7-2 and TRBJ1-1; D call uncertain. The CDR3 covers 14 residues. Germline lookup yields CDR1 SGHTA and CDR2 FQGNSA. The ends were cut back, 3 bases at V and 0 bases at J, with 8 bases in the middle.

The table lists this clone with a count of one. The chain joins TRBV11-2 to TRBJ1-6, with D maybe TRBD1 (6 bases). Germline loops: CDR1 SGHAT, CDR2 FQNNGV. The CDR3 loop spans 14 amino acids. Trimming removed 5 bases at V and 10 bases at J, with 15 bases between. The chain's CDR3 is CASSRLGAGSPLHF. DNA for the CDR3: TGTGCCAGCAGCCGGTTGGGGGCTGGGTCACCCCTCCACTTT.

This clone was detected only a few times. The CDR3 DNA reads TGTGCCAGCAGCCAAGATAGGCAGGTTAACACCGGGGAGCTGTTTTTT. Residues: CASSQDRQVNTGELFF. The gene calls are TRBV14 and TRBJ2-2; no reliable D call. The CDR3 is 16 residues long. The V end lost 0 bases, the J end lost 2 bases, and 10 bases lay between the germline ends. CDR1 is SGHDN and CDR2 is FVKESK in the germline V gene. Together with reference TRBV14 and TRBJ2-2, the CDR3 gives the full variable domain: EAGVTQFPSHSVIEKGQTVTLRCDPISGHDNLYWYRRVMGKEIKFLLHFVKESKQDESGMPNNRFLAERTGGTYSTLKVQPAELEDSGVYFCASSQDRQVNTGELFFGEGSRLTVL.

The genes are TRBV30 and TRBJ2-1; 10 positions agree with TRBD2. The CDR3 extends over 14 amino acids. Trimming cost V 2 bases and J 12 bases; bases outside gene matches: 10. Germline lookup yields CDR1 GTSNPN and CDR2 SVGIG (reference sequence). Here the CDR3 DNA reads TGTGCCTGGAGTCGGCTAGCGGGGGACCCGTGGCAGTTCTTC. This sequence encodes CAWSRLAGDPWQFF.

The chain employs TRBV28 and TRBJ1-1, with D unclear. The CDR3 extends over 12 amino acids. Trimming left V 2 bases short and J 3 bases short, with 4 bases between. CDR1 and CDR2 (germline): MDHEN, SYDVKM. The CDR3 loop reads CASSLVDTEAFF. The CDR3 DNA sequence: TGTGCCAGCAGTTTAGTCGACACTGAAGCTTTCTTT.

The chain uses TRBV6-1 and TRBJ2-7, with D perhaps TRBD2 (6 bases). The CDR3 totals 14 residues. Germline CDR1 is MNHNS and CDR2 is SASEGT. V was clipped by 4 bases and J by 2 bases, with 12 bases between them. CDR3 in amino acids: CASSAGGVPYEQYV. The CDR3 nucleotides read TGTGCCAGCAGTGCCGGCGGGGTCCCCTACGAGCAGTACGTC.

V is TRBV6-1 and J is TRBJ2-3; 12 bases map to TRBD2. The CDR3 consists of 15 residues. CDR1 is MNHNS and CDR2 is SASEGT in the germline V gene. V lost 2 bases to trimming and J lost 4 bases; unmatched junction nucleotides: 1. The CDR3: CASSELAGGADTQYF. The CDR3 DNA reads TGTGCCAGCAGTGAACTAGCGGGGGGGGCAGATACGCAGTATTTT.

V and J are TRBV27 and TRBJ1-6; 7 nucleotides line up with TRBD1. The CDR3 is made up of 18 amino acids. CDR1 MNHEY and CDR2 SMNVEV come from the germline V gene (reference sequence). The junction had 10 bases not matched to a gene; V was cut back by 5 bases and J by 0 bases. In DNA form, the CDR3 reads TGTGCCAGCAGTCCTCGACAGGGTGGGAGCTCCTATAATTCACCCCTCCACTTT. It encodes CASSPRQGGSSYNSPLHF.

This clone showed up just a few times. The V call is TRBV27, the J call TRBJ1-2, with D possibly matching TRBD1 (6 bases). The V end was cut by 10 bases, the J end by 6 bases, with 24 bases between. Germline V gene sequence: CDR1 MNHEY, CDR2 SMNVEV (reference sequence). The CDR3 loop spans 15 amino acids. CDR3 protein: CATSPSRQAGDGYTF. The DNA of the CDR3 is TGTGCCACCTCCCCAAGCCGACAGGCCGGTGATGGCTACACCTTC.

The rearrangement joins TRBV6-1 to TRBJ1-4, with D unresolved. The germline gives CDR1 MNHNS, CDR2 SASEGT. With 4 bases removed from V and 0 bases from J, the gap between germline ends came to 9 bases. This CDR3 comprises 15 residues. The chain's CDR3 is CASSGTPATNEKLFF. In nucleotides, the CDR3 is TGTGCCAGCAGTGGTACACCAGCAACTAATGAAAAACTGTTTTTT.

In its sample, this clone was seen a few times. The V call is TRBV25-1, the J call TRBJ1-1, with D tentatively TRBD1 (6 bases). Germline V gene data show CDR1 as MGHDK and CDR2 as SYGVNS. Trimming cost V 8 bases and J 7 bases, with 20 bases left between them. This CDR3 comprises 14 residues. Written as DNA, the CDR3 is TGTGCCAGCCAAATCATGGGCAGGGGTGGTGAAGCTTTCTTT. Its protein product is CASQIMGRGGEAFF.

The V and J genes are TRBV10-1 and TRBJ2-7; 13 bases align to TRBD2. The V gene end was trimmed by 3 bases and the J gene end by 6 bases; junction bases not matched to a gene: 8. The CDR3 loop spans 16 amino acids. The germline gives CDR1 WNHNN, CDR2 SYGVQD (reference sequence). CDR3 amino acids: CASSESGLAGRSEQYV. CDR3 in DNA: TGCGCCAGCAGTGAATCGGGACTAGCGGGGAGGAGCGAGCAGTACGTC.

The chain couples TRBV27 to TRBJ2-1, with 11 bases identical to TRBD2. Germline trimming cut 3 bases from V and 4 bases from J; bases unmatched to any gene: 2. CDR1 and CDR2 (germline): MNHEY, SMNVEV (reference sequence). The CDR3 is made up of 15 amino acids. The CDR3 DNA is TGTGCCAGCAGTTTCATAGCGGGGGGGTACAATGAGCAGTTCTTC. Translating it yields CASSFIAGGYNEQFF.

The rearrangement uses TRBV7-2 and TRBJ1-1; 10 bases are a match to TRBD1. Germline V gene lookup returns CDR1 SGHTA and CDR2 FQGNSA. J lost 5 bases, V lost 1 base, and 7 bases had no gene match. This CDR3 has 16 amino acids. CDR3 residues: CASSLGDRGPRTEAFF. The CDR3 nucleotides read TGTGCCAGCAGCTTAGGTGACAGGGGGCCGAGGACTGAAGCTTTCTTT.

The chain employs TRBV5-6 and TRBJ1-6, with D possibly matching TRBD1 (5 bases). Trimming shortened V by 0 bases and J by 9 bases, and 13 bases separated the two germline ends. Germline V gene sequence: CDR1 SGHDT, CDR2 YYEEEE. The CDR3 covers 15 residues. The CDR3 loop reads CASSLGAGIGSPLHF. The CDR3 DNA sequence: TGTGCCAGCAGCTTGGGAGCAGGGATTGGTTCACCCCTCCACTTT.

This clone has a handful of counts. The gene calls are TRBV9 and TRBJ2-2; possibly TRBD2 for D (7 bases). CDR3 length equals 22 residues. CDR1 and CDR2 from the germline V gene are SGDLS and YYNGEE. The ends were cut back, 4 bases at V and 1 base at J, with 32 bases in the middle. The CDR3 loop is CASSPTWGGAGMGRGNTGELFF. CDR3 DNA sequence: TGTGCCAGCAGCCCTACTTGGGGGGGGGCAGGGATGGGAAGAGGGAACACCGGGGAGCTGTTTTTT.

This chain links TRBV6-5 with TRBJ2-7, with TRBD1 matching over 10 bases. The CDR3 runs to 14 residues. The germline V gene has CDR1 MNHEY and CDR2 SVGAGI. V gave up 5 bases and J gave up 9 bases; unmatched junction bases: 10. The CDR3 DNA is TGTGCCAGCAGTAGACAGGGGGCGGATAGGGGGCAGTACTTC. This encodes CASSRQGADRGQYF.